This T cell receptor (beta chain) emerged from a study of blood T cell repertoires in COVID-19. Study context: There were acute and convalescent COVID-19 samples, and they came from the United States, Italy and Spain. The analysed material was cDNA or gDNA that came from T cells, B-cell-depleted T cells, or PBMCs.

The protocol was immunoSEQ multiplex PCR, while the TCRdb copy is restricted to in-frame clones and leaves out a portion. The sample consists of around 60,000 clones, 90% of them appearing once. This CDR3 comprises 17 residues. The germline V and J ends were trimmed by 4 bases and 0 bases, with 13 bases remaining between them. Germline values: CDR1 LGHDT, CDR2 YNNKEL (reference sequence). The source of this sequence is a human donor with active COVID-19. The donor label of this sample is uncertain. The chain couples TRBV3-1 (or the pseudogene TRBV3-2) to TRBJ1-6; possibly TRBD1 for D (5 bases). The sequencing input was peripheral blood. The CDR3 DNA follows: TGTGCCAGCAGCCCTTGGGGGGGTAGCTCCTATAATTCACCCCTCCACTTT. It yields the protein CASSPWGGSSYNSPLHF.